The clone carrying this T cell receptor (beta chain) was picked up a small number of times. Its specificity is not known. The sample is drawn from a study of identical twins. Study-level points and caveats: Invariant populations such as MAIT and iNKT cells could partly muddle zero-insertion analyses. Model-predicted out-of-frame TCR alpha sharing fell below observed values in monozygotic twins.

TCRdb analysed the 5' RACE reads with MiXCR anew, one entry per CDR3 protein. The sample yields some 210,000 distinct CDR3 sequences, 15% to 20% seen once. Germline CDR1 reads SEHNR; CDR2 reads FQNEAQ (reference sequence). The CDR3 covers 15 residues. V shed 5 bases, J shed 6 bases, and the junction held 9 bases outside the gene matches. These data are also associated with another study on T cells expressing NK-cell markers. That publication notes: There were seven HCMV-seropositive donors and one seronegative donor among the eight sequenced. An anti-gamma-delta TCR antibody was added in several experiments. It restricted sorting to alpha-beta TCR-expressing T cells.

V and J are TRBV7-9 and TRBJ2-2; 7 bases agree with TRBD1. The source of this sequence is a woman in her late teens or twenties in good health. Source material: CD8+ T cells sorted from blood. The CDR3 reads CASSPDQGVSGELFF. The CDR3 DNA sequence: TGTGCCAGCAGCCCAGACCAGGGGGTTTCCGGGGAGCTGTTTTTT.